This TCR beta chain is drawn from a study of cytomegalovirus exposure and HLA in healthy donors. Overall study findings and caveats: Follow-up analysis found HLA locus-dependent TCR association rates, highest for DRB1 and lowest for HLA-C. Most TCR sequences were uncommon, yet certain public TCRs appeared in many donors.

Points on this clone: Its target is not known.

The PCR employed 60 Vbeta primers together with 13 Jbeta primers. Per the study methods: Around 9.9 million shared chains were among the about 80 million unique TCR beta chains that a later analysis counted. TCRdb's copy holds only in-frame clones and misses some; the assay was immunoSEQ multiplex PCR. V and J calls and clone size come straight from that table; D and trimming were deduced from the DNA. Counted here are under 200,000 clones, roughly four fifths occurring once; the ten biggest clones make up 1.5% to 1.9%. Though probably carrying unrecorded immune exposures, donors were nominally healthy at sampling. This CDR3 comprises 15 residues. Looked up from germline, CDR1 is SNHLY and CDR2 is FYNNEI. V shed 8 bases, J shed 2 bases, and the junction held 9 bases outside the gene matches.

The origin of this receptor is a man between 40 and 49 years old in good health and CMV-seronegative. Sequencing was carried out using PBMCs. The chain employs TRBV2 and TRBJ2-3; the match to TRBD1 covers 8 bases. The CDR3 DNA is TGTGCCAGCGGGGGACGACAGGGGATCACAGATACGCAGTATTTT. It translates to CASGGRQGITDTQYF. The full variable domain, in which reference TRBV2 and TRBJ2-3 provide the parts outside the CDR3, is EPEVTQTPSHQVTQMGQEVILRCVPISNHLYFYWYRQILGQKVEFLVSFYNNEISEKSEIFDDQFSVERPDGSNFTLKIRSTKLEDSAMYFCASGGRQGITDTQYFGPGTRLTVL.